These 28 T cell receptor beta chains were all obtained from the same sample, sequenced in a study of shared clonotypes between healthy human individuals. Using immunoSEQ multiplex PCR, the repertoire was profiled, and TCRdb retains in-frame clones only, with some absent. The table shows some 500,000 clones, with 75% to 80% occurring only once. Material: PBMCs. These receptors originate from a woman in her 40s in good health. Some clones in this sample may be carry-over from other donors' samples.

V is TRBV4-2 and J is TRBJ2-1; 8 bases align to TRBD2. V lost 1 base, J lost 8 bases, and 10 bases stayed unmatched. Looked up from germline, CDR1 is LGHNA and CDR2 is YNFKEQ. This CDR3 region has 16 residues. CDR3 DNA sequence: TGTGCCAGCAGCCAAGCGGGACTAGTCTCGTCCTATGAGCAGTTCTTC. This codes for CASSQAGLVSSYEQFF.

This clone was counted a few times. The genes are TRBV15 and TRBJ2-3, with D hard to call. The CDR3 runs to 13 residues. V was pared by 0 bases and J by 2 bases, with 3 bases between. The germline V gene has CDR1 LNHNV and CDR2 YYDKDF (reference sequence). The CDR3 region has the DNA TGTGCCACCAGCAGAGATCTCACAGATACGCAGTATTTT. Translating it yields CATSRDLTDTQYF.

The J gene is TRBJ1-5, the V gene TRBV4-3; D not certain. The CDR3 length is 14 residues. Germline V lookup: CDR1 LGHNA, CDR2 YSLEER. V lost 0 bases and J 4 bases, leaving 7 bases between the germline ends. This CDR3 is CASSQELQNQPQHF. The CDR3 DNA is TGCGCCAGCAGCCAAGAATTGCAGAATCAGCCCCAGCATTTT.

About this clone: The likely explanation is a read error, given a far larger clone one base away. The chain uses TRBV30 and TRBJ2-7; perhaps TRBD1 as D (5 bases). The length of the CDR3 is 14 residues. CDR1 GTSNPN and CDR2 SVGIG come from the germline V gene (reference sequence). The CDR3 region has the DNA TGTGCCTGGAGTGAGGGGTCAACCACCTACGGGCAGTACTTC. Amino acid sequence: CAWSEGSTTYGQYF.

The chain combines TRBV7-3 with TRBJ1-1, with no clear D. Germline V lookup: CDR1 SGHTA, CDR2 FQGTGA. Trimming stripped 11 bases from V and 1 base from J, with 20 bases between. The CDR3 is made up of 15 amino acids. The CDR3 DNA follows: TGTGCCCCCTGTTATACGTGGTTAGAGAACACTGAAGCTTTCTTT. Translation: CAPCYTWLENTEAFF.

The chain has TRBV18 and TRBJ1-5, with D possibly being TRBD1 (5 bases). Trimming pared 3 bases from V and 4 bases from J, leaving 13 bases between. The germline V gene has CDR1 KGHSH and CDR2 LQKENI. The CDR3 length is 15 residues. The CDR3 DNA reads as TGTGCCAGCTCACCCTACCGGGGCCAAAATCAGCCCCAGCATTTT. Translation: CASSPYRGQNQPQHF.

This clone was counted many times. The rearrangement joins TRBV19 to TRBJ1-1; D uncertain. V was cut by 4 bases and J by 1 base, with 7 bases left in between. The V gene's germline CDR1 is LNHDA and CDR2 SQIVND (reference sequence). The CDR3 runs 13 residues. CDR3 loop: CASSSVGNTEAFF. CDR3 nucleotides: TGTGCCAGTAGTAGTGTGGGGAACACTGAAGCTTTCTTT.

V and J are TRBV27 and TRBJ2-7; D may correspond to TRBD1 or TRBD2 (6 bases each). The CDR3 contains 14 residues. CDR1 and CDR2 (germline): MNHEY, SMNVEV (reference sequence). With 3 bases removed from V and 2 bases from J, the gap between germline ends came to 11 bases. The DNA for the CDR3 is TGTGCCAGCAGTTTGCAGGGGAGGACCTACGAGCAGTACTTC. Its protein is CASSLQGRTYEQYF.

The chain couples TRBV29-1 to TRBJ2-5; D tentatively fits TRBD1 or TRBD2 (5 bases each). The last part of the DNA fits TRBJ2-7 better; the J call may be wrong. Germline CDR1 reads SQVTM; CDR2 reads ANQGSEA. The CDR3 sequence is 13 residues long. The CDR3 loop reads CSVGVSGGPEQYF. CDR3 sequence (DNA): TGCAGCGTTGGGGTATCTGGGGGTCCCGAGCAGTACTTC.

This clone has a single count. CDR3 residues: CASSAMGTVPDEQYF. In DNA, the CDR3 is TGTGCCAGCAGTGCCATGGGGACGGTTCCCGACGAGCAGTACTTC. This chain links TRBV6-5 with TRBJ2-7; D is possibly TRBD1 or TRBD2 (5 bases each). The CDR3 has 15 amino acids. The V end was cut by 5 bases, the J end by 5 bases, with 19 bases between. Looked up from germline, CDR1 is MNHEY and CDR2 is SVGAGI.

The rearrangement joins TRBV28 to TRBJ1-5, with D tentatively TRBD1 (5 bases). This CDR3 is built from 18 residues. Germline lookup yields CDR1 MDHEN and CDR2 SYDVKM. V lost 3 bases and J 0 bases, leaving 18 bases between the germline ends. Here the CDR3 DNA reads TGTGCCAGCAGTTTGCCCCTGGGGCACGGCGGTAGCAATCAGCCCCAGCATTTT. This codes for CASSLPLGHGGSNQPQHF. Full variable domain (rest looked up from reference TRBV28 and TRBJ1-5): DVKVTQSSRYLVKRTGEKVFLECVQDMDHENMFWYRQDPGLGLRLIYFSYDVKMKEKGDIPEGYSVSREKKERFSLILESASTNQTSMYLCASSLPLGHGGSNQPQHFGDGTRLSIL.

This chain joins TRBV4-1 and TRBJ2-5; 9 nucleotides line up with TRBD1. The CDR3 totals 16 residues. With V trimmed by 1 base and J by 5 bases, 8 bases remained unmatched. CDR1 and CDR2 (germline): MGHRA, YSYEKL. DNA for the CDR3: TGCGCCAGCAGCCAAGTACAGGGGGCGTCCCGCGAGACCCAGTACTTC. Translation gives CASSQVQGASRETQYF.

The chain employs TRBV30 and TRBJ1-2; D ambiguous. Germline assignment: CDR1 GTSNPN and CDR2 SVGIG (reference sequence). V lost 0 bases and J 6 bases, leaving 14 bases between the germline ends. The CDR3 covers 14 residues. The CDR3 loop reads CAWSVGPSSNGYTF. The CDR3, as DNA: TGTGCCTGGAGTGTCGGGCCTTCCTCCAATGGCTACACCTTC.

The V call is TRBV25-1, the J call TRBJ1-5, with a tentative D call TRBD1 (5 bases). This CDR3 contains 14 residues. CDR1 and CDR2 (germline): MGHDK, SYGVNS. V lost 5 bases and J 0 bases, leaving 8 bases between the germline ends. The CDR3 DNA is TGTGCCAGCAGTACGGGGACTAGCAATCAGCCCCAGCATTTT. As protein: CASSTGTSNQPQHF.

V and J are TRBV28 and TRBJ2-1, with 8 bases matching TRBD1. The trim removed 6 bases at V and 0 bases at J, leaving 1 base unmatched. Germline loops: CDR1 MDHEN, CDR2 SYDVKM. This CDR3 is built from 14 residues. CDR3 DNA sequence: TGTGCCAGCAGGGACAGGGCCTCCTACAATGAGCAGTTCTTC. Amino acids: CASRDRASYNEQFF.

Concerning this clone itself: A single base is all that separates this from a far larger clone, so a read error is likely. This chain joins TRBV9 and TRBJ2-7; maybe TRBD2 (6 bases). Germline lookup yields CDR1 SGDLS and CDR2 YYNGEE. CDR3 length: 14 amino acids. The CDR3 nucleotides read TGTGCCAGCAGCGCCGCTAGCGCCTCCCACGAGCAGTACTTC. It codes for CASSAASASHEQYF.

The V and J genes are TRBV28 and TRBJ2-1; TRBD1 is a possible D gene (5 bases). Germline V gene data show CDR1 as MDHEN and CDR2 as SYDVKM. The V end was cut by 4 bases, the J end by 4 bases, with 8 bases between. This CDR3 comprises 13 residues. CDR3 coding DNA: TGTGCCAGCAGTTCTCCAGGGTACAATGAGCAGTTCTTC. Translating it yields CASSSPGYNEQFF.

The V gene is TRBV6-6, the J gene TRBJ2-7; 7 bases fit TRBD1. Germline V lookup: CDR1 MNHNY, CDR2 SVGAGI (reference sequence). V gave up 9 bases and J gave up 3 bases; unmatched junction bases: 8. The CDR3 consists of 13 residues. The CDR3 is CASEGDRSYEQYF. Here the CDR3 DNA reads TGTGCCAGTGAAGGGGACAGAAGCTACGAGCAGTACTTC.

This chain connects TRBV7-2 to TRBJ2-5, with D perhaps matching TRBD1 or TRBD2 (5 bases each). V lost 2 bases and J 2 bases, leaving 9 bases between the germline ends. The CDR3 runs to 14 residues. Per the germline V gene, CDR1 is SGHTA and CDR2 is FQGNSA. Here the CDR3 reads CASSLMGRQETQYF. The DNA of the CDR3 is TGTGCCAGCAGCTTAATGGGACGGCAAGAGACCCAGTACTTC.

V is TRBV5-1 and J is TRBJ2-5; D gene unclear. Germline V gives CDR1 SGHRS, CDR2 YFSETQ. V was pared by 2 bases and J by 1 base, with 6 bases between. The length of the CDR3 is 13 residues. The CDR3: CASSLGFQETQYF. The DNA for the CDR3 is TGCGCCAGCAGCTTAGGTTTCCAAGAGACCCAGTACTTC.

This clone was observed a few times. The V and J genes are TRBV29-1 and TRBJ2-7; D not resolved. This CDR3 region has 14 residues. The germline V gene encodes CDR1 SQVTM and CDR2 ANQGSEA. Trimming pared 4 bases from V and 4 bases from J, leaving 17 bases between. In nucleotides, the CDR3 is TGCAGCGTTGGCGGTGGCGGCCTTTTTTACGAGCAGTACTTC. Its protein is CSVGGGGLFYEQYF.

The J gene is TRBJ1-2, the V gene TRBV30, with D tentatively TRBD1 (5 bases). The V and J ends lost 2 bases and 4 bases respectively, with 11 bases between them. The CDR3 runs to 13 residues. The germline gives CDR1 GTSNPN, CDR2 SVGIG (reference sequence). DNA for the CDR3: TGTGCCTGGAGTCAATGGGGGACCTATGGCTACACCTTC. This codes for CAWSQWGTYGYTF.

This clone was counted only a few times. At one end the junction does not follow the germline gene, possibly because of a read error. The chain has TRBV20-1 and TRBJ2-7, with 10 bases aligning to TRBD2. This CDR3 has 11 residues. Germline CDR1 reads DFQATT; CDR2 reads SNEGSKA (reference sequence). CDR3 loop: CSANGLAGVHF. CDR3 coding DNA: TGCAGTGCTAACGGGCTAGCGGGAGTGCACTTC.

Points on this clone: With a far larger clone one base away, a read error is the likely cause. The gene calls are TRBV10-3 and TRBJ1-5; no clear D gene. CDR1 and CDR2 from the germline V gene are ENHRY and SYGVKD. There are 13 residues in the CDR3. The CDR3 region has the DNA TGTGCCATCAGTGATCAGGAGAATCGGCCCCAGCATTTT. Amino acid sequence: CAISDQENRPQHF.

This clone came up once. V is TRBV6-1 and J is TRBJ2-3; 7 bases are a match to TRBD2. Germline values: CDR1 MNHNS, CDR2 SASEGT. V shed 1 base and J 2 bases; nucleotides not matched to a gene: 3. The CDR3 covers 15 residues. The CDR3 region is CASSEGREFTDTQYF. CDR3 nucleotide sequence: TGTGCCAGCAGTGAAGGGCGGGAGTTCACAGATACGCAGTATTTT.

This clone occurred a few times. The rearrangement joins TRBV6-6 to TRBJ2-2, with no clear D. From germline, CDR1 is MNHNY and CDR2 SVGAGI (reference sequence). V lost 7 bases to trimming and J lost 5 bases, with 14 bases between them. This CDR3 is built from 14 residues. The CDR3 is CASTHSRRTGELFF. CDR3 in DNA: TGTGCCAGCACCCACTCGAGAAGGACCGGGGAGCTGTTTTTT.

The J gene is TRBJ2-3, the V gene TRBV6-5, with TRBD2 matching over 8 bases. Unmatched junction bases numbered 9, after V lost 0 bases and J lost 7 bases. The CDR3 has 16 amino acids. In germline, CDR1 is MNHEY, CDR2 SVGAGI. CDR3 DNA: TGTGCCAGCAGTTACTCTTTCCGGGAGGGCCCATATACGCAGTATTTT. The encoded protein is CASSYSFREGPYTQYF.

The chain has TRBV5-5 and TRBJ2-2, with TRBD1 matching 7 bases. With 9 bases clipped from V and 1 base from J, the junction kept 3 bases outside the gene matches. The germline CDR1 and CDR2 sequences are SGHKS and YYEKEE (reference sequence). The CDR3 has 13 residues. In nucleotides, the CDR3 is TGTGCCACCTACAGGGGGAACACCGGGGAGCTGTTTTTT. Encoded protein: CATYRGNTGELFF.